This entry lists 29 T cell receptor beta chains sequenced from one sample in a study of blood T cells in healthy people across ages. Next came a second PCR, run for about 7 to 12 cycles, which used a sample-barcoded 5' primer along with a J-beta primer mix. TCRdb itself ran the 5' RACE reads through MiXCR, one entry per CDR3 protein. The data contain some 320,000 distinct CDR3 sequences, 25% to 30% of them singletons. The sequenced sample consisted of blood. The receptors come from a woman aged 70-85 years in good health.

This clonotype has just a few counts. The CDR3 DNA follows: TGTGCCAGCAGCCCCGGCACTAGCGGCGGTTACGAGCAGTACTTC. Its protein is CASSPGTSGGYEQYF. The V gene is TRBV7-6, the J gene TRBJ2-7; 8 positions match TRBD2. This CDR3 region has 15 residues. Losses at the gene ends were 5 bases for V and 4 bases for J; bases not matched to a gene: 10. Germline lookup yields CDR1 SGHVS and CDR2 FNYEAQ.

There are many counts of this clonotype. The chain recombines TRBV7-2 with TRBJ2-7; D is perhaps TRBD1 (7 bases). The germline V gene has CDR1 SGHTA and CDR2 FQGNSA. The CDR3 has 13 amino acids. V gave up 4 bases and J gave up 6 bases, with 13 bases separating them. The CDR3 protein is CASSSIQGGEQYF. DNA of the CDR3: TGTGCCAGCAGCTCGATCCAGGGGGGCGAGCAGTACTTC. The full variable domain, with the rest looked up from reference TRBV7-2 and TRBJ2-7, is GAGVSQSPSNKVTEKGKDVELRCDPISGHTALYWYRQSLGQGLEFLIYFQGNSAPDKSGLPSDRFSAERTGGSVSTLTIQRTQQEDSAVYLCASSSIQGGEQYFGPGTRLTVT.

This chain uses TRBV29-1 with TRBJ1-2; D unresolved. Trimming removed 2 bases from V and 13 bases from J, with 5 bases in between. CDR1 is SQVTM and CDR2 is ANQGSEA in the germline V gene. CDR3 length: 8 residues. DNA for the CDR3: TGCAGCGTTGAACAGGCCACCTTC. Translating gives CSVEQATF. The whole variable domain, remainder taken from reference TRBV29-1 and TRBJ1-2, is SAVISQKPSRDICQRGTSLTIQCQVDSQVTMMFWYRQQPGQSLTLIATANQGSEATYESGFVIDKFPISRPNLTFSTLTVSNMSPEDSSIYLCSVEQATFGSGTRLTVV.

This clonotype was counted only a few times. J is TRBJ2-7 and V is TRBV5-1; 9 bases are shared with TRBD1. CDR3 size: 13 residues. The ends lost 6 bases at V and 3 bases at J; junction bases unmatched: 4. Germline V gene data show CDR1 as SGHRS and CDR2 as YFSETQ. CDR3 nucleotide sequence: TGCGCCAGCACTCCGGGACAGGGCTACGAGCAGTACTTC. Translating it yields CASTPGQGYEQYF.

This clonotype has a handful of counts. Its ends do not fully match the called genes, so a read error is possible. This rearrangement joins TRBV6-5 to TRBJ1-4; 7 bases are a match to TRBD1. Germline assignment: CDR1 MNHEY and CDR2 SVGAGI. The CDR3 is 15 residues long. CDR3 bases: TGTGCCAGCAGTCCTGACAGGGTAGGCCGCGAAAAACTGCTTTTT. Translated, it gives CASSPDRVGREKLLF.

J is TRBJ2-1 and V is TRBV5-6; TRBD2 matches at 8 bases. The J call is uncertain, as TRBJ2-5 better fits the DNA end. CDR3 length: 13 amino acids. The germline gives CDR1 SGHDT, CDR2 YYEEEE. CDR3 amino acids: CASSRTSRETQYF. The CDR3 coding sequence is TGTGCCAGCAGTCGGACTAGCAGGGAGACCCAGTACTTC.

The chain combines TRBV6-5 with TRBJ2-6; a weak D match, TRBD1 (5 bases). The V end lost 4 bases, the J end lost 1 base, and 11 bases lay between the germline ends. CDR3 length: 16 residues. The germline V gene encodes CDR1 MNHEY and CDR2 SVGAGI. The CDR3 loop reads CASSFGAGSGANVLTF. The CDR3 DNA reads as TGTGCCAGCAGTTTTGGGGCTGGATCTGGGGCCAACGTCCTGACTTTC.

This sequence joins TRBV7-2 and TRBJ2-5, with D unclear. TRBJ2-1 matches the DNA end more closely, so the J call is doubtful. CDR3 size: 15 residues. CDR1 and CDR2 from the germline V gene are SGHTA and FQGNSA. CDR3: CASSLVAAPYNEQFF. The CDR3 nucleotides read TGTGCCAGCAGCTTAGTTGCGGCACCCTACAATGAGCAGTTCTTC.

This clonotype was detected a few times. J is TRBJ2-5 and V is TRBV9; TRBD1 matches 7 bases. Trimming removed 1 base from V and 0 bases from J; junction bases left unmatched: 3. Per the germline V gene, CDR1 is SGDLS and CDR2 is YYNGEE. The CDR3 runs 15 residues. Here the CDR3 reads CASSVQTGYQETQYF. CDR3 coding DNA: TGTGCCAGCAGCGTACAGACAGGGTACCAAGAGACCCAGTACTTC.

This rearrangement joins TRBV4-1 to TRBJ2-7, with TRBD1 identical over 9 bases. Germline V gene lookup returns CDR1 MGHRA and CDR2 YSYEKL. V lost 3 bases to trimming and J lost 4 bases; unmatched junction nucleotides: 4. The length of the CDR3 is 14 residues. The CDR3 DNA reads TGCGCCAGCAGCCAGGGGGGGACAGGGTACGAGCAGTACTTC. This encodes CASSQGGTGYEQYF.

The J gene is TRBJ1-4, the V gene TRBV10-3, with D maybe TRBD1 (6 bases). Trimming cost V 4 bases and J 6 bases, with 9 bases left between them. The CDR3 loop spans 13 amino acids. The germline V gene has CDR1 ENHRY and CDR2 SYGVKD. This chain's CDR3 is CAISGGADEKLFF. The CDR3, as DNA: TGTGCCATCAGTGGGGGGGCGGATGAAAAACTGTTTTTT.

The chain links TRBV15 to TRBJ1-1; a weak D match, TRBD1 (6 bases). This CDR3 region has 15 residues. The V gene lost 1 base and the J gene lost 5 bases, with 14 bases spanning the gap. The germline gives CDR1 LNHNV, CDR2 YYDKDF (reference sequence). CDR3 bases: TGTGCCACCAGCAGAGGGGCAGGGGAAAGGACTGAAGCTTTCTTT. Translation gives CATSRGAGERTEAFF.

This clonotype was observed a handful of times. CDR3 loop: CASTLRALAGSLTDTQYF. The DNA of the CDR3 is TGTGCCAGCACCCTGAGGGCGCTAGCGGGAAGTTTGACAGATACGCAGTATTTT. The rearrangement uses TRBV5-8 and TRBJ2-3, with TRBD2 identical over 9 bases. The CDR3 is made up of 18 amino acids. After removal of 6 bases from V and 3 bases from J, the junction contained 17 bases not matched to a gene. The germline V gene encodes CDR1 SGHTS and CDR2 YDEGEE.

The chain has TRBV13 and TRBJ2-1; D gene ambiguous. In germline, CDR1 is PRHDT, CDR2 FYEKMQ (reference sequence). This CDR3 has 14 amino acids. The V gene lost 8 bases and the J gene lost 0 bases, with 11 bases spanning the gap. The CDR3 reads CASLERSSYNEQFF. In nucleotides, the CDR3 is TGTGCCAGCCTGGAGCGTAGCTCCTACAATGAGCAGTTCTTC.

This clonotype was seen a handful of times. The chain recombines TRBV12-3 or TRBV12-4 with TRBJ1-2, with D uncertain. V lost 5 bases and J 8 bases, leaving 18 bases between the germline ends. CDR3 size: 14 residues. CDR3 bases: TGTGCCAGCAGTCTTGGCCAGGAAGGTCCGGGCTACACCTTC. Encoded protein: CASSLGQEGPGYTF.

The rearrangement links TRBV5-6 to TRBJ2-1; D perhaps matches TRBD2 (6 bases). With 4 bases removed from V and 6 bases from J, the gap between germline ends came to 14 bases. Germline V gene lookup returns CDR1 SGHDT and CDR2 YYEEEE. The CDR3 consists of 14 residues. Here the CDR3 reads CASSPGGTGNEQFF. The CDR3 nucleotides read TGTGCCAGCAGCCCCGGGGGTACCGGCAATGAGCAGTTCTTC. Looking up the rest from reference TRBV5-6 and TRBJ2-1 gives the full variable domain: DAGVTQSPTHLIKTRGQQVTLRCSPKSGHDTVSWYQQALGQGPQFIFQYYEEEERQRGNFPDRFSGHQFPNYSSELNVNALLLGDSALYLCASSPGGTGNEQFFGPGTRLTVL.

This clonotype was seen a handful of times. The V call is TRBV6-1, the J call TRBJ1-5; no reliable D call. The length of the CDR3 is 14 residues. Looked up from germline, CDR1 is MNHNS and CDR2 is SASEGT. Deletions cut 7 bases from V and 3 bases from J, with 13 bases between. This CDR3 is CASTRGAINQPQHF. CDR3 sequence (DNA): TGTGCCAGCACCAGAGGAGCGATCAATCAGCCCCAGCATTTT.

This clonotype has only a few counts. DNA for the CDR3: TGTGCCAGCAGTCGAGGGGCGACCGAGCAGTACTTC. Its translation: CASSRGATEQYF. This chain joins TRBV6-6 and TRBJ2-5; D tentatively fits TRBD1 or TRBD2 (5 bases each). The assigned J gene may be wrong: the sequence end matches TRBJ2-7 better. Germline V gives CDR1 MNHNY, CDR2 SVGAGI (reference sequence). This CDR3 is built from 12 residues.

The chain joins TRBV6-1 to TRBJ1-5, with 8 bases matching TRBD1. The CDR3 length is 14 residues. The ends lost 4 bases at V and 8 bases at J; junction bases unmatched: 7. In germline, CDR1 is MNHNS, CDR2 SASEGT. The DNA for the CDR3 is TGTGCCAGCAGTGTGGACAGGGCGGTGGAGCCCCAGCATTTT. This encodes CASSVDRAVEPQHF.

This chain uses TRBV20-1 with TRBJ2-3; D is undetermined. Germline CDR1 and CDR2: DFQATT and SNEGSKA (reference sequence). The CDR3 sequence is 14 residues long. Trimming pared 2 bases from V and 0 bases from J, leaving 9 bases between. CDR3 residues: CSARPGRSTDTQYF. The CDR3, as DNA: TGCAGTGCTAGACCAGGACGAAGCACAGATACGCAGTATTTT.

This chain connects TRBV9 to TRBJ1-2; 8 bases map to TRBD1. CDR3 length: 13 amino acids. The germline V gene encodes CDR1 SGDLS and CDR2 YYNGEE. Trimming took 4 bases from V and 6 from J; bases not matched to a gene: 5. This chain's CDR3 is CASSPRGQDGYTF. CDR3 nucleotide sequence: TGTGCCAGCAGCCCAAGGGGACAGGATGGCTACACCTTC.

This clonotype was found a few times. CDR3 nucleotides: TGCAGCGTTGAAAGGGGGCGCGGCTATGGCTACACCTTC. Protein: CSVERGRGYGYTF. The chain couples TRBV29-1 to TRBJ1-2; 7 nucleotides align to TRBD1. The germline V gene encodes CDR1 SQVTM and CDR2 ANQGSEA. This CDR3 spans 13 amino acids. V shed 2 bases, J shed 4 bases, and the junction held 4 bases outside the gene matches.

V gene TRBV4-3 combines with J gene TRBJ2-3; D gene uncertain. Germline lookup yields CDR1 LGHNA and CDR2 YSLEER. CDR3 length equals 16 residues. V was cut by 0 bases and J by 0 bases, with 10 bases left in between. The CDR3 region has the DNA TGCGCCAGCAGCCAAGATCAAGGGTTGAGCACAGATACGCAGTATTTT. It specifies CASSQDQGLSTDTQYF.

J is TRBJ2-1 and V is TRBV3-1; 10 nucleotides line up with TRBD2. The J call may be faulty, since TRBJ2-7 better matches the DNA end. Germline CDR1 LGHDT, CDR2 YNNKEL (reference sequence). The CDR3 is 21 amino acids. CDR3: CASSRVTPTSGAGLRRVEQYF. The CDR3, as DNA: TGTGCCAGCAGCCGCGTGACGCCAACTAGCGGGGCCGGTCTCCGTCGGGTCGAGCAGTACTTC.

This clonotype was recorded once. The chain links TRBV12-3 or TRBV12-4 to TRBJ1-2; TRBD1 is a possible D gene (6 bases). V was trimmed by 7 bases and J by 3 bases, leaving 36 bases between them. This CDR3 is built from 21 residues. The chain's CDR3 is CASIKKGRGAGVSPPDYGYTF. The CDR3 DNA follows: TGTGCCAGCATTAAAAAAGGACGAGGGGCAGGGGTCTCTCCGCCGGACTATGGCTACACCTTC.

Only a few counts were recorded for this clonotype. The CDR3 sequence is CASSLRDRAQYF. The CDR3 DNA follows: TGTGCCAGCAGTTTACGGGACAGGGCGCAGTATTTT. The chain has TRBV12-3 or TRBV12-4 and TRBJ2-3; TRBD1 agrees at 9 bases. V shed 2 bases, J shed 10 bases, and the junction held 1 base outside the gene matches. This CDR3 has 12 residues.

This chain links TRBV24-1 with TRBJ2-4, with a possible D match to TRBD1 (6 bases). Between the trimmed V and J ends, which lost 6 bases and 7 bases, there was a span of 9 bases. Germline CDR1 is KGHDR and CDR2 is SFDVKD. The CDR3 runs to 12 residues. In DNA, the CDR3 is TGTGCCACCAGTACAGGGTCCAACATTCAGTACTTC. Translation gives CATSTGSNIQYF.

This rearrangement joins TRBV15 to TRBJ2-3, with D maybe TRBD2 (6 bases). The V gene lost 0 bases and the J gene lost 5 bases, with 18 bases spanning the gap. CDR1 and CDR2 (germline): LNHNV, YYDKDF (reference sequence). This CDR3 region has 17 residues. The CDR3 protein is CATSRDPSRGGIDTQYF. Written as DNA, the CDR3 is TGTGCCACCAGCAGAGATCCTTCTCGGGGAGGCATAGATACGCAGTATTTT.

The rearrangement links TRBV12-3 or TRBV12-4 to TRBJ1-2; 7 positions agree with TRBD1. CDR3 size: 15 residues. V shed 2 bases, J shed 4 bases, and the junction held 7 bases outside the gene matches. Here the CDR3 reads CASSLPTGRTYGYTF. Here the CDR3 DNA reads TGTGCCAGCAGTTTACCGACAGGGCGGACCTATGGCTACACCTTC.